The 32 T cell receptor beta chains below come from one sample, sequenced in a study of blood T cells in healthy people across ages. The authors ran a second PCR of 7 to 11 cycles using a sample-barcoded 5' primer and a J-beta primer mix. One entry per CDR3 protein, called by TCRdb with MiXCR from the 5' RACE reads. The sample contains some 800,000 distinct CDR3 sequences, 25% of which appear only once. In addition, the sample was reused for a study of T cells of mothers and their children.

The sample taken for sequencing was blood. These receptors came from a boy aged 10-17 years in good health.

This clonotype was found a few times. This chain's CDR3 is CASSFGSQPQHF. As DNA, the CDR3 is TGTGCCAGCAGCTTCGGGTCTCAGCCCCAGCATTTT. The chain is built from TRBV7-9 and TRBJ1-5, with D unclear. The CDR3 extends over 12 amino acids. Germline V gene sequence: CDR1 SEHNR, CDR2 FQNEAQ (reference sequence). With 3 bases removed from V and 6 bases from J, the gap between germline ends came to 6 bases.

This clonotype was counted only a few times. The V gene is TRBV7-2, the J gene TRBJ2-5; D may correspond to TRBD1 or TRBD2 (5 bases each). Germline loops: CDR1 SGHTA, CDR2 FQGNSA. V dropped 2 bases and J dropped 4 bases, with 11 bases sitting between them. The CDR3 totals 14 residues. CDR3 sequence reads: CASSLQRGPETQYF. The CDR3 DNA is TGTGCCAGCAGCTTACAGAGGGGACCAGAGACCCAGTACTTC.

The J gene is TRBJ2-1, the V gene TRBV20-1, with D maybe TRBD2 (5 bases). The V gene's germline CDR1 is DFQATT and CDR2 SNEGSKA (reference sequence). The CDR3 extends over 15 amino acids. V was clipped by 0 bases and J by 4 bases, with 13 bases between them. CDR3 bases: TGCAGTGCTAGAGATGTAAGCGGCGATTACAATGAGCAGTTCTTC. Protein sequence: CSARDVSGDYNEQFF.

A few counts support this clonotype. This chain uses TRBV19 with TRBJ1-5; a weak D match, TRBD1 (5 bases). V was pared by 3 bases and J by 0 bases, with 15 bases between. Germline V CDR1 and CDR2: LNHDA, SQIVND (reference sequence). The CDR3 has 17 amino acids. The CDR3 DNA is TGTGCCAGTAGTATTAGTTCAGGGTTAGATAGCAATCAGCCCCAGCATTTT. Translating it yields CASSISSGLDSNQPQHF.

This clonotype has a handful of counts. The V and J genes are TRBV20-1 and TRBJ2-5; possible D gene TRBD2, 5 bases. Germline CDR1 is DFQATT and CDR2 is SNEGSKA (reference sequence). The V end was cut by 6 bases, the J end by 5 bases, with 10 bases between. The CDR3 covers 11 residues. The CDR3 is CSAPRGETQYF. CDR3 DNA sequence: TGCAGTGCCCCTAGAGGGGAGACCCAGTACTTC.

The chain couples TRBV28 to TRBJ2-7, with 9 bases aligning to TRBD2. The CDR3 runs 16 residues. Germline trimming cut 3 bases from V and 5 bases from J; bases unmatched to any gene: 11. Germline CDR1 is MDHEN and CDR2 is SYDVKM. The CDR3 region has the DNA TGTGCCAGCAGTTTCCGGCGGGGACTAGCTCCACACGAGCAGTACTTC. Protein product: CASSFRRGLAPHEQYF.

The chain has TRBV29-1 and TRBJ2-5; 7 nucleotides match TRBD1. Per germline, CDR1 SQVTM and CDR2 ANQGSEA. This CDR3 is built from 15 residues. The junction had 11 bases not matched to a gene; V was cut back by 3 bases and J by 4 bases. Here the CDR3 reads CSVEMAGGLRETQYF. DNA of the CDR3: TGCAGCGTTGAGATGGCAGGGGGTCTTCGAGAGACCCAGTACTTC.

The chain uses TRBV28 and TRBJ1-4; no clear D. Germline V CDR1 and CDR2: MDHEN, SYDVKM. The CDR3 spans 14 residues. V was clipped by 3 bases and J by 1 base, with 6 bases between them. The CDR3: CASSLAETNEKLFF. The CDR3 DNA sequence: TGTGCCAGCAGTTTGGCAGAAACTAATGAAAAACTGTTTTTT.

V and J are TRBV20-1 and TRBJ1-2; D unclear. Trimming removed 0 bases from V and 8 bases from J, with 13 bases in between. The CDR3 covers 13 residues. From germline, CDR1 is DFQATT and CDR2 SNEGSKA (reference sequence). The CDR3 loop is CSARDGRQEGYTF. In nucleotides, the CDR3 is TGCAGTGCTAGAGATGGCAGACAAGAGGGCTACACCTTC.

CDR3 region: CASSTGGYTEAFF. DNA of the CDR3: TGTGCCAGCAGTACAGGGGGCTACACTGAAGCTTTCTTT. V and J are TRBV21-1 and TRBJ1-1; the table's D call TRBD1 went unverified against the DNA. TRBV21-1 is flagged as a pseudogene. This CDR3 has 13 residues.

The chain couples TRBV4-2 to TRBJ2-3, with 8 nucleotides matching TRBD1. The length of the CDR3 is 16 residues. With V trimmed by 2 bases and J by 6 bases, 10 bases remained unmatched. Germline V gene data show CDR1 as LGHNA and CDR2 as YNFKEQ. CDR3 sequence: CASSQLGQDLTDTQYF. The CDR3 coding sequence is TGTGCCAGCAGCCAACTGGGACAGGACTTGACTGATACGCAGTATTTT.

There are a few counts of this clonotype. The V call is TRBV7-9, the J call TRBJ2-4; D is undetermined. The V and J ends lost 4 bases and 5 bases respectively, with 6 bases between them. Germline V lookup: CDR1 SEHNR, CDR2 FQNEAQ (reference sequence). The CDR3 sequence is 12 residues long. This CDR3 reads CASSSDQNIQYF. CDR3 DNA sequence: TGTGCCAGCAGCTCCGACCAAAACATTCAGTACTTC.

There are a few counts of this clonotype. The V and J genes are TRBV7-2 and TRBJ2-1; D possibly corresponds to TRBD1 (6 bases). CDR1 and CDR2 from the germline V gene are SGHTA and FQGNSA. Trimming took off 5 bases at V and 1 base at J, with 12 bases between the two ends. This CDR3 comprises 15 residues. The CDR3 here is CASSEGTPSYNEQFF. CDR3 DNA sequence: TGTGCCAGCAGCGAGGGGACACCTTCCTACAATGAGCAGTTCTTC.

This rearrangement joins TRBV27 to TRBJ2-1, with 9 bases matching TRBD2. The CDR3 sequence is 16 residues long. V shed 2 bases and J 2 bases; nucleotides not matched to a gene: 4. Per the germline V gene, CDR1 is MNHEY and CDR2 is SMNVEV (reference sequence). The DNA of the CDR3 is TGTGCCAGCAGTTTAAGTGCGGGGGGGACCTACAATGAGCAGTTCTTC. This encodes CASSLSAGGTYNEQFF.

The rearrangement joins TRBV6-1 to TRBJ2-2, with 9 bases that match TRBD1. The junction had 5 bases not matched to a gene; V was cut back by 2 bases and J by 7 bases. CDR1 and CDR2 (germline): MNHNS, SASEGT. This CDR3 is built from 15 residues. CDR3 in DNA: TGTGCCAGCAGTGAAATTTGGGACAGGGACGGGGAGCTGTTTTTT. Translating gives CASSEIWDRDGELFF.

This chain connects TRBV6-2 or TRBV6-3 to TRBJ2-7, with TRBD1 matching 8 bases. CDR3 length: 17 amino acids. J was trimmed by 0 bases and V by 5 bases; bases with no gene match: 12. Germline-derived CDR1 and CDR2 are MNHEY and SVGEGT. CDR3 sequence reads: CASSTSRGDRPSYEQYF. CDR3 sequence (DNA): TGTGCCAGCAGTACGTCTAGAGGGGACAGGCCCTCCTACGAGCAGTACTTC.

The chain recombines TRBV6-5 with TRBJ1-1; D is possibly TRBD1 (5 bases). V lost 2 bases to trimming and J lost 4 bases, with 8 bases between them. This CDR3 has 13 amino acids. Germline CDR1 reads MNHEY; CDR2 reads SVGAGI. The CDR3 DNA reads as TGTGCCAGCAGTTACACGGACACCACTGAAGCTTTCTTT. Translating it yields CASSYTDTTEAFF.

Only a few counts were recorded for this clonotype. CDR3 loop: CASSPGAYDEYYGYTF. The CDR3, as DNA: TGTGCCAGCAGCCCTGGGGCGTACGACGAATACTATGGCTACACCTTC. The rearrangement uses TRBV7-9 and TRBJ1-2; a weak D match, TRBD1 (5 bases). The CDR3 covers 16 residues. From germline, CDR1 is SEHNR and CDR2 FQNEAQ (reference sequence). V was cut by 5 bases and J by 3 bases, with 19 bases left in between.

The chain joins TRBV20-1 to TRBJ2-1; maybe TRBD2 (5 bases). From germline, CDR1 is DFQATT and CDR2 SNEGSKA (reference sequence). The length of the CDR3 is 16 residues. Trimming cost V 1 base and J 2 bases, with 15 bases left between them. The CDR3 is CSARGQSGWAYNEQFF. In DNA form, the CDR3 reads TGCAGTGCTAGAGGCCAGTCGGGGTGGGCCTACAATGAGCAGTTCTTC.

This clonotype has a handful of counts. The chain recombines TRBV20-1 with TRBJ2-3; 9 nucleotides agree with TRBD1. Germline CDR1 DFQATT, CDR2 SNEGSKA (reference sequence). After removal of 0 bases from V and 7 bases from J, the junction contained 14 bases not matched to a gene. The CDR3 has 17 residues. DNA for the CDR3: TGCAGTGCTAGAGATCCGACCGGGACAGGGCCTTCATATACGCAGTATTTT. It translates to CSARDPTGTGPSYTQYF.

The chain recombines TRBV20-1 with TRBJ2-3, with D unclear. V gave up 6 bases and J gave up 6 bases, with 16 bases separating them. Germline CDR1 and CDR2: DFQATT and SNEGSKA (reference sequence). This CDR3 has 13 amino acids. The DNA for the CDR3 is TGCAGTGCCTTCTCTCCAGCATCCGATACGCAGTATTTT. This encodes CSAFSPASDTQYF.

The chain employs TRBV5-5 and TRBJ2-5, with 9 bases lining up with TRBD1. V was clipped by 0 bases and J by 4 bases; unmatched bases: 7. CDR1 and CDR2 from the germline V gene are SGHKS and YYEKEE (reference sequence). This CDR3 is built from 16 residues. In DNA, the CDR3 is TGTGCCAGCAGCTTGGGGACAGGGGTTTACGGAGAGACCCAGTACTTC. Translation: CASSLGTGVYGETQYF.

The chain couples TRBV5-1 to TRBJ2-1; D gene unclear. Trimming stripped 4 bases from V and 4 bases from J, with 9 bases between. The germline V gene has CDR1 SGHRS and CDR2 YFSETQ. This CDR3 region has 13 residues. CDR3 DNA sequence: TGCGCCAGCAGCAGCTCGGATTACAATGAGCAGTTCTTC. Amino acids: CASSSSDYNEQFF.

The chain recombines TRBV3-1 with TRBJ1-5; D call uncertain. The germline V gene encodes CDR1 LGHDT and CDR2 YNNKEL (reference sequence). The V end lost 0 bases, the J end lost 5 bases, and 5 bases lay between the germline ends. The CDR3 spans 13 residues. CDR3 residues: CASSQDRHQPQHF. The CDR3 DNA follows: TGTGCCAGCAGCCAAGATAGGCATCAGCCCCAGCATTTT.

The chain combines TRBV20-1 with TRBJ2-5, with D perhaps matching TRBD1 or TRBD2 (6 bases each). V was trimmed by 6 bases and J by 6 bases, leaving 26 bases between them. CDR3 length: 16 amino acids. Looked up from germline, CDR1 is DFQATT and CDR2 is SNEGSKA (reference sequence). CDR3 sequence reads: CSAANPTGALWKTQYF. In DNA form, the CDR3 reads TGCAGTGCCGCTAATCCTACGGGGGCCCTTTGGAAGACCCAGTACTTC.

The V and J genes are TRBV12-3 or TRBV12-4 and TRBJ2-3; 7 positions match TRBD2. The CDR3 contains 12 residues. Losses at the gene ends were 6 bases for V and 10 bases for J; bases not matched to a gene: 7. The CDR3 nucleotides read TGTGCCAGCAGAGCGGGAACCGATGCGCAGTATTTT. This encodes CASRAGTDAQYF.

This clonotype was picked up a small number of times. The DNA for the CDR3 is TGTGCCACCAGCAGAGCCCACCCTAGGATTGACGGAAACACCATATATTTT. This translates into CATSRAHPRIDGNTIYF. V and J are TRBV15 and TRBJ1-3; the D is unclear. Germline CDR1 and CDR2: LNHNV and YYDKDF (reference sequence). The CDR3 is 17 amino acids. Deletions cut 1 base from V and 4 bases from J, with 17 bases between.

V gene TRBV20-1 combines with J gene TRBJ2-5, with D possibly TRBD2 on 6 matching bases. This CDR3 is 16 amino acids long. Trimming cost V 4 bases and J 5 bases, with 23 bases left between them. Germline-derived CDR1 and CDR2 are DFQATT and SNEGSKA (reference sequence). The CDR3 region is CSAIKSTTREGETQYF. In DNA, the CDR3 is TGCAGTGCTATCAAGTCTACGACGCGGGAAGGGGAGACCCAGTACTTC.

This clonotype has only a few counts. The CDR3 sequence is CASSFVTGLQPQHF. CDR3 bases: TGTGCCAGCAGTTTTGTGACAGGACTTCAGCCCCAGCATTTT. The chain joins TRBV28 to TRBJ1-5, with TRBD1 as a possible D gene (6 bases). CDR3 length equals 14 residues. V shed 3 bases and J shed 6 bases, with 12 bases lying between them. Germline CDR1 MDHEN, CDR2 SYDVKM.

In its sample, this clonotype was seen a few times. The CDR3 sequence is CASSQTQGKSYEQYF. The CDR3 DNA is TGCGCCAGCAGCCAAACGCAGGGGAAGTCCTACGAGCAGTACTTC. J is TRBJ2-7 and V is TRBV4-1, with TRBD1 as a possible D gene (6 bases). Per germline, CDR1 MGHRA and CDR2 YSYEKL. Trimming pared 2 bases from V and 1 base from J, leaving 12 bases between. The CDR3 is 15 residues long.

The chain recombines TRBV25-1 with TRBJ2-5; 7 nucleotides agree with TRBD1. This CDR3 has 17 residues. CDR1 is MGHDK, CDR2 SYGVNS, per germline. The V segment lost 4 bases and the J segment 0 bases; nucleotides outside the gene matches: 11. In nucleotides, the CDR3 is TGTGCCAGCAGTGCCCCGGACAGGTCAATTTACCAAGAGACCCAGTACTTC. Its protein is CASSAPDRSIYQETQYF.

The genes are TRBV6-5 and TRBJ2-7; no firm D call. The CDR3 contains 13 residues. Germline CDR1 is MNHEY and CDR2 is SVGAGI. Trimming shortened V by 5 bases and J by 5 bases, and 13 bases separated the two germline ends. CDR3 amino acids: CASSPRPNDEQYF. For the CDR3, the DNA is TGTGCCAGCAGTCCCCGACCGAACGACGAGCAGTACTTC.